A single sample gave rise to the 17 T cell receptor beta chains below, sequenced in a study of tumor-infiltrating lymphocytes in primary liver carcinoma. Synthesis of TCR beta cDNA was carried out from 500 ng total RNA with a constant-region primer. Library construction for TCR beta comprised three nested multiplex PCR rounds performed with slightly modified ARM-PCR. A C-beta reverse primer and TRBV1-TRBV30 forward primers served in each of the first two PCR rounds, at about 10 cycles apiece. MiXCR, applied by TCRdb to the multiplex PCR reads, yields one record per CDR3 protein. The sample shows about 130,000 distinct CDR3 sequences, around 60% of them seen only once. Total RNA and DNA came together from around 20-30 mg of bulk tissue without cell sorting. Sequenced: liver tumor tissue from sampling region 3. Regarding subset: tumor region T3, left-lateral pole. These receptors originate from a woman in her sixties or seventies with primary liver carcinoma and hepatitis B virus infection.

In this sample, this clonotype turned up many times. The chain combines TRBV30 with TRBJ1-2, with 8 bases identical to TRBD1. With 0 bases clipped from V and 6 bases from J, the junction kept 6 bases outside the gene matches. Per the germline V gene, CDR1 is GTSNPN and CDR2 is SVGIG (reference sequence). The CDR3 contains 14 residues. CDR3 nucleotide sequence: TGTGCCTGGAGTGTGGGGACAGGTGGGGATGGCTACACCTTC. As protein: CAWSVGTGGDGYTF.

As for this clonotype: The junction departs from germline at one end; a sequencing error may be responsible. The rearrangement links TRBV11-3 to TRBJ2-3; TRBD1 aligns across 8 bases. The germline V gene has CDR1 SGHNT and CDR2 YENEEA. The CDR3 contains 13 residues. CDR3 protein: CTSSTPGTGSKYF. The CDR3 DNA reads as TGTACCAGCAGCACACCGGGGACAGGAAGCAAGTATTTT.

The chain recombines TRBV19 with TRBJ2-6; unclear D gene. The CDR3 has 17 amino acids. The germline gives CDR1 LNHDA, CDR2 SQIVND (reference sequence). With 7 bases removed from V and 0 bases from J, the gap between germline ends came to 16 bases. CDR3 nucleotides: TGTGCCAGTAATAGGGTAGGCTCGAACTCTGGGGCCAACGTCCTGACTTTC. Its translation is CASNRVGSNSGANVLTF.

To note about this clonotype: It may be a read error: a sequence one base away is much more abundant. The CDR3 region is CSVAVGVSTDTQYF. Here the CDR3 DNA reads TGCAGCGTTGCTGTAGGGGTCAGCACAGATACGCAGTATTTT. The rearrangement joins TRBV29-1 to TRBJ2-3; D is possibly TRBD1 (5 bases). The V and J ends lost 4 bases and 0 bases respectively, with 11 bases between them. Per germline, CDR1 SQVTM and CDR2 ANQGSEA. This CDR3 comprises 14 residues.

Notes on this clonotype: One end of the junction is discordant with germline, which a read error may explain. This rearrangement joins TRBV6-5 to TRBJ1-1; 11 bases match TRBD1. Germline values: CDR1 MNHEY, CDR2 SVGAGI. The CDR3 loop spans 16 amino acids. This CDR3 is CAISLGQGVAVTEAFF. In DNA form, the CDR3 reads TGTGCCATCAGTTTGGGACAGGGGGTTGCAGTGACTGAAGCTTTCTTT.

In this sample, this clonotype is medium-sized. The chain joins TRBV10-3 to TRBJ1-4; TRBD1 matches at 7 bases. The V gene's germline CDR1 is ENHRY and CDR2 SYGVKD. V was pared by 6 bases and J by 1 base, with 2 bases of the junction left unmatched. There are 14 residues in the CDR3. The CDR3 DNA follows: TGTGCCATCAGCCGGACAGGAACTAATGAAAAACTGTTTTTT. Residues: CAISRTGTNEKLFF.

This chain joins TRBV2 and TRBJ2-3; no reliable D call. Per the germline V gene, CDR1 is SNHLY and CDR2 is FYNNEI. The length of the CDR3 is 11 residues. The V end was cut by 7 bases, the J end by 6 bases, with 8 bases between. CDR3 in amino acids: CASNSMDTQYF. CDR3 DNA sequence: TGTGCCAGCAACTCAATGGATACGCAGTATTTT.

The chain employs TRBV11-3 and TRBJ2-3, with 9 bases lining up with TRBD2. The V segment lost 6 bases and the J segment 14 bases; nucleotides outside the gene matches: 15. Germline V gene sequence: CDR1 SGHNT, CDR2 YENEEA. This CDR3 comprises 14 residues. The CDR3 is CASRREGPTDTWYF. The CDR3 nucleotides read TGTGCCAGCAGGCGGGAGGGCCCTACAGATACGTGGTATTTT.

With respect to this clonotype: The junction departs from the called germline gene at one end, perhaps through a read error. The J gene is TRBJ2-1, the V gene TRBV11-2, with TRBD2 matching over 7 bases. Germline CDR1 reads SGHAT; CDR2 reads FQNNGV. The CDR3 spans 14 residues. The CDR3 nucleotides are TGTGCCAGGAGCTTAATGCGGGAGTGGAGTGAGCAGTTCTTC. It yields the protein CARSLMREWSEQFF.

On this clonotype: This may be a read error: a much more frequent sequence differs by one nucleotide. The chain links TRBV28 to TRBJ1-2; D gene ambiguous. CDR1 is MDHEN, CDR2 SYDVKM, per germline. The CDR3 runs to 9 residues. This CDR3 is CPAGRGYTF. The CDR3 DNA is TGTCCCGCCGGACGGGGCTACACCTTC.

This clonotype appeared once. Compared with germline, one end of the junction differs, possibly owing to a read error. The chain employs TRBV5-4 and TRBJ1-2; 7 bases match TRBD1. Germline CDR1 SGHNT, CDR2 YYREEE (reference sequence). The CDR3 consists of 14 residues. Here the CDR3 reads CGSSVGGTDYGYTF. The CDR3 DNA reads TGTGGCAGCAGCGTTGGAGGGACAGACTATGGCTACACCTTC.

Regarding this clonotype: The junction and the germline gene differ at one end; a read error may be behind it. CDR3 DNA: TGCAGCGTTTCTAGGGGGTACACCGAGGAGATGTTTTTT. This encodes CSVSRGYTEEMFF. The chain recombines TRBV29-1 with TRBJ2-2; the D gene is possibly TRBD1 (6 bases). Per the germline V gene, CDR1 is SQVTM and CDR2 is ANQGSEA. CDR3 size: 13 residues.

The chain carries TRBV11-2 and TRBJ2-3; 7 bases are shared with TRBD2. CDR3 size: 15 residues. Germline CDR1 is SGHAT and CDR2 is FQNNGV. As DNA, the CDR3 is TGTGTCGGCAGCGTCGAGCGGGGCCGACTCCATATGCAGTATTTT. Protein product: CVGSVERGRLHMQYF. Full variable domain (rest looked up from reference TRBV11-2 and TRBJ2-3): EAGVAQSPRYKIIEKRQSVAFWCNPISGHATLYWYQQILGQGPKLLIQFQNNGVVDDSQLPKDRFSAERLKGVDSTLKIQPAKLEDSAVYLCVGSVERGRLHMQYFGPGTRLTVL.

The rearrangement links TRBV11-2 to TRBJ2-2; 7 nucleotides line up with TRBD2. Germline V gene lookup returns CDR1 SGHAT and CDR2 FQNNGV. The CDR3 extends over 16 amino acids. V was pared by 3 bases and J by 10 bases, with 14 bases of the junction left unmatched. CDR3 coding DNA: TGTGCCAGCAGCTTCCGACTAGCAGGAGATGTGGAGGAGCTGTTTTTT. This codes for CASSFRLAGDVEELFF. Drawing the rest from reference TRBV11-2 and TRBJ2-2, the complete variable domain is EAGVAQSPRYKIIEKRQSVAFWCNPISGHATLYWYQQILGQGPKLLIQFQNNGVVDDSQLPKDRFSAERLKGVDSTLKIQPAKLEDSAVYLCASSFRLAGDVEELFFGEGSRLTVL.

This clonotype was seen at least ten times. V is TRBV10-3 and J is TRBJ1-1; D is unresolved. V dropped 2 bases and J dropped 4 bases, with 5 bases sitting between them. The CDR3 spans 12 residues. Germline V gene lookup returns CDR1 ENHRY and CDR2 SYGVKD. The CDR3 protein is CAISEPGTEAFF. The CDR3 DNA reads TGTGCCATCAGTGAGCCGGGCACTGAAGCTTTCTTT.

To note about this clonotype: Its ends do not fully match the called genes, so a read error is possible. The chain recombines TRBV11-3 with TRBJ2-1; a weak D match, TRBD1 (6 bases). This CDR3 is 15 amino acids long. Germline-derived CDR1 and CDR2 are SGHNT and YENEEA. The CDR3 is CASSPMAGANNDQFF. CDR3 DNA: TGTGCCAGCAGCCCTATGGCAGGGGCAAACAATGATCAGTTCTTC.

This clonotype was seen once. At one of its ends the junction is not consistent with the germline gene, which may arise from a read error. This sequence joins TRBV5-1 and TRBJ2-1; D call uncertain. CDR3 size: 13 residues. CDR1 and CDR2 (germline): SGHRS, YFSETQ. CDR3 bases: TGCGCCAGCAGCGTGGACCCCCTGGCTGAGCGGTTCTTC. Translating it yields CASSVDPLAERFF.